Below are 29 T cell receptor beta chains sequenced from a single sample in a study of cytomegalovirus exposure and HLA in healthy donors. The PCR used 60 Vbeta and 13 Jbeta primers. Only in-frame clones appear in the TCRdb table, and some are missing; sequencing was by immunoSEQ multiplex PCR. The data contain 140,000 to 150,000 clones, 70% to 85% of them singletons. What was sequenced was PBMCs. The origin of the receptors is a male donor in good health and CMV-seronegative.

The J gene is TRBJ2-1, the V gene TRBV12-5; D gene unclear. The germline V and J ends were trimmed by 3 bases and 2 bases, with 11 bases remaining between them. CDR3 length equals 15 residues. In germline, CDR1 is LGHNT, CDR2 FRNRAP. CDR3 sequence reads: CASGFSVAPYNEQFF. CDR3 nucleotide sequence: TGTGCTAGTGGTTTCTCAGTGGCCCCCTACAATGAGCAGTTCTTC.

The chain carries TRBV6-6 and TRBJ1-1; D might be TRBD1 (5 bases). The CDR3 length is 13 residues. Germline CDR1 reads MNHNY; CDR2 reads SVGAGI (reference sequence). V lost 2 bases and J lost 7, with 11 bases in between. CDR3 bases: TGTGCCAGCAGTTACGGGGGAGCGGGTGAAGCTTTCTTT. Translated: CASSYGGAGEAFF.

The chain combines TRBV5-6 with TRBJ1-2; 9 bases are shared with TRBD1. CDR1 is SGHDT, CDR2 YYEEEE, per germline. Trimming took 2 bases from V and 8 from J; bases not matched to a gene: 7. The length of the CDR3 is 14 residues. CDR3 region: CASSFRTGVGGYTF. CDR3 nucleotides: TGTGCCAGCAGCTTTAGGACAGGGGTCGGAGGCTACACCTTC.

This chain joins TRBV5-1 and TRBJ2-3; D is perhaps TRBD2 (6 bases). The V gene lost 5 bases and the J gene lost 5 bases, with 9 bases spanning the gap. CDR3 length: 12 residues. In germline, CDR1 is SGHRS, CDR2 YFSETQ. Written as DNA, the CDR3 is TGCGCCAGCAGGCGGGATTTAGATACGCAGTATTTT. Its protein product is CASRRDLDTQYF. Full variable domain (rest looked up from reference TRBV5-1 and TRBJ2-3): KAGVTQTPRYLIKTRGQQVTLSCSPISGHRSVSWYQQTPGQGLQFLFEYFSETQRNKGNFPGRFSGRQFSNSRSEMNVSTLELGDSALYLCASRRDLDTQYFGPGTRLTVL.

The J gene is TRBJ2-1, the V gene TRBV6-6, with a possible D match to TRBD2 (5 bases). CDR1 and CDR2 (germline): MNHNY, SVGAGI (reference sequence). The CDR3 runs 15 residues. V gave up 2 bases and J gave up 3 bases, with 11 bases separating them. CDR3 sequence: CASSYELEGYNEQFF. CDR3 DNA sequence: TGTGCCAGCAGTTACGAACTAGAGGGCTACAATGAGCAGTTCTTC.

This chain joins TRBV28 and TRBJ1-1; D uncertain. V was pared by 4 bases and J by 0 bases, with 12 bases between. This CDR3 is built from 15 residues. Germline V gene data show CDR1 as MDHEN and CDR2 as SYDVKM. CDR3 loop: CASSSDIHMNTEAFF. The CDR3, as DNA: TGTGCCAGCAGTTCAGACATCCACATGAACACTGAAGCTTTCTTT.

The chain joins TRBV7-9 to TRBJ2-5, with D tentatively TRBD2 (6 bases). Trimming left V 3 bases short and J 5 bases short, with 13 bases between. Germline V gene lookup returns CDR1 SEHNR and CDR2 FQNEAQ (reference sequence). This CDR3 has 14 residues. CDR3 residues: CASSLGSGGETQYF. The CDR3 DNA reads as TGTGCCAGCAGCTTGGGAAGTGGGGGGGAGACCCAGTACTTC.

The rearrangement joins TRBV28 to TRBJ2-6; a weak D match, TRBD1 (5 bases). The CDR3 runs 15 residues. Germline CDR1 reads MDHEN; CDR2 reads SYDVKM. V was clipped by 5 bases and J by 0 bases, with 8 bases between them. The CDR3: CASSTTASGANVLTF. The DNA of the CDR3 is TGTGCCAGCAGTACGACAGCCTCTGGGGCCAACGTCCTGACTTTC.

This clone was recorded a few times. The chain joins TRBV4-1 to TRBJ1-4, with TRBD1 matching 7 bases. Losses at the gene ends were 4 bases for V and 2 bases for J; bases not matched to a gene: 4. The germline V gene has CDR1 MGHRA and CDR2 YSYEKL. CDR3 length: 15 amino acids. The CDR3 region has the DNA TGCGCCAGCAGCCGGACACAGGGGACTAATGAAAAACTGTTTTTT. Translation gives CASSRTQGTNEKLFF.

The chain uses TRBV6-5 and TRBJ1-2, with D hard to call. The germline CDR1 and CDR2 sequences are MNHEY and SVGAGI. Trimming shortened V by 5 bases and J by 2 bases, and 9 bases separated the two germline ends. The CDR3 runs 13 residues. CDR3 region: CASSTHENYGYTF. CDR3 bases: TGTGCCAGCAGTACCCACGAGAACTATGGCTACACCTTC.

This clone came up a few times. The J gene is TRBJ2-1, the V gene TRBV10-2, with TRBD2 matching 11 bases. The CDR3 totals 16 residues. Trimming cost V 1 base and J 6 bases; bases outside gene matches: 5. The germline gives CDR1 WSHSY, CDR2 SAAADI. This CDR3 reads CASSEFASGGTNEQFF. The CDR3 DNA sequence: TGCGCCAGCAGTGAGTTTGCTAGCGGGGGGACCAATGAGCAGTTCTTC.

J is TRBJ1-1 and V is TRBV5-1, with D maybe TRBD1 (6 bases). Germline-derived CDR1 and CDR2 are SGHRS and YFSETQ. The ends were cut back, 4 bases at V and 4 bases at J, with 17 bases in the middle. The CDR3 extends over 15 amino acids. Written as DNA, the CDR3 is TGCGCCAGCAGCCACGAAGTGGGGGCGGGCACTGAAGCTTTCTTT. Protein sequence: CASSHEVGAGTEAFF. Supplemented by reference TRBV5-1 and TRBJ1-1, the full variable domain reads KAGVTQTPRYLIKTRGQQVTLSCSPISGHRSVSWYQQTPGQGLQFLFEYFSETQRNKGNFPGRFSGRQFSNSRSEMNVSTLELGDSALYLCASSHEVGAGTEAFFGQGTRLTVV.

J is TRBJ2-3 and V is TRBV18; no clear D. This CDR3 spans 15 amino acids. V was shortened by 2 bases and J by 2 bases, with 11 bases between the two germline ends. Germline values: CDR1 KGHSH, CDR2 LQKENI. The CDR3 region has the DNA TGTGCCAGCTCACCAACAGAGTATTACACAGATACGCAGTATTTT. As protein: CASSPTEYYTDTQYF.

The V call is TRBV29-1, the J call TRBJ2-7; 8 bases agree with TRBD2. Trimming cost V 6 bases and J 3 bases; bases outside gene matches: 25. CDR1 and CDR2 (germline): SQVTM, ANQGSEA. CDR3 length equals 19 residues. CDR3 loop: CSVNTADGRAKTPFYEQYF. The DNA of the CDR3 is TGCAGCGTCAACACCGCCGACGGGAGGGCTAAAACCCCATTCTACGAGCAGTACTTC.

The V call is TRBV28, the J call TRBJ1-5; 11 bases map to TRBD1. CDR1 is MDHEN, CDR2 SYDVKM, per germline. The CDR3 covers 20 residues. V was pared by 6 bases and J by 0 bases, with 16 bases of the junction left unmatched. CDR3 region: CASSRPSGTGGENSNQPQHF. The CDR3 DNA sequence: TGTGCCAGCAGCCGACCGTCCGGGACAGGGGGGGAAAATAGCAATCAGCCCCAGCATTTT.

The chain is built from TRBV19 and TRBJ1-5, with a weak D call TRBD1 (6 bases). Germline-derived CDR1 and CDR2 are LNHDA and SQIVND (reference sequence). The CDR3 sequence is 16 residues long. V shed 7 bases and J shed 4 bases, with 20 bases lying between them. DNA of the CDR3: TGTGCCAGTACCAACACGGGACAAAGTGGTAATCAGCCCCAGCATTTT. Protein product: CASTNTGQSGNQPQHF.

The V call is TRBV2, the J call TRBJ2-3; 14 bases align to TRBD2. The CDR3 contains 18 residues. The V and J ends lost 4 bases and 4 bases, in that order; junction bases with no gene match: 10. The germline V gene encodes CDR1 SNHLY and CDR2 FYNNEI. CDR3 nucleotides: TGTGCCAGCAGTGGCGGGACAGGGACTAGCGGGAGAGCAGATACGCAGTATTTT. Translation gives CASSGGTGTSGRADTQYF.

This clone was counted between two and nine times. The rearrangement uses TRBV28 and TRBJ1-1, with 9 positions matching TRBD1. V trimming: 4 bases; J trimming: 0 bases; junction bases outside the gene matches: 6. The CDR3 consists of 16 residues. Germline lookup yields CDR1 MDHEN and CDR2 SYDVKM. The CDR3 protein is CASSSHRGRVNTEAFF. The DNA of the CDR3 is TGTGCCAGCAGTTCACACAGGGGGCGGGTGAACACTGAAGCTTTCTTT.

The rearrangement joins TRBV6-4 to TRBJ2-3; no clear D. CDR1 MRHNA and CDR2 SNTAGT come from the germline V gene. CDR3 length: 12 amino acids. V was clipped by 4 bases and J by 3 bases, with 5 bases between them. CDR3 region: CASSASTDTQYF. CDR3 DNA: TGTGCCAGCAGTGCGTCTACAGATACGCAGTATTTT.

The chain has TRBV28 and TRBJ2-1; D perhaps matches TRBD2 (6 bases). The length of the CDR3 is 15 residues. CDR1 and CDR2 from the germline V gene are MDHEN and SYDVKM. Trimming pared 7 bases from V and 0 bases from J, leaving 13 bases between. DNA of the CDR3: TGTGCCAGCAACCATGGGGGGACCTCCTACAATGAGCAGTTCTTC. Protein: CASNHGGTSYNEQFF.

The V gene is TRBV7-6, the J gene TRBJ2-7; 7 bases fit TRBD1. After removal of 4 bases from V and 7 bases from J, the junction contained 4 bases not matched to a gene. This CDR3 region has 12 residues. The germline gives CDR1 SGHVS, CDR2 FNYEAQ. The CDR3 bases are TGTGCCAGCAGCTACAGGGGTGAAGAGCAGTACTTC. Translation: CASSYRGEEQYF.

This chain uses TRBV30 with TRBJ1-1; D gene unclear. The CDR3 has 10 amino acids. V gave up 5 bases and J gave up 7 bases, with 8 bases separating them. Looked up from germline, CDR1 is GTSNPN and CDR2 is SVGIG (reference sequence). Here the CDR3 reads CAWARGEAFF. Written as DNA, the CDR3 is TGTGCCTGGGCCCGGGGTGAAGCTTTCTTT.

The rearrangement uses TRBV27 and TRBJ1-2, with 8 bases identical to TRBD1. The V gene's germline CDR1 is MNHEY and CDR2 SMNVEV (reference sequence). J gave up 5 bases and V 5 bases, and 10 bases lay outside the gene matches. The CDR3 is made up of 15 amino acids. The chain's CDR3 is CASSPMDRVRYGYTF. The CDR3 nucleotides read TGTGCCAGCAGTCCGATGGACAGGGTCCGGTATGGCTACACCTTC.

V and J are TRBV19 and TRBJ1-2; D unresolved. With 0 bases removed from V and 0 bases from J, the gap between germline ends came to 11 bases. From germline, CDR1 is LNHDA and CDR2 SQIVND (reference sequence). The CDR3 spans 16 residues. In nucleotides, the CDR3 is TGTGCCAGTAGTATAGATCCCGATATAGCTAACTATGGCTACACCTTC. It yields the protein CASSIDPDIANYGYTF.

The rearrangement uses TRBV6-5 and TRBJ2-7; D is ambiguous. Trimming took 4 bases from V and 3 from J, leaving 4 bases between them. CDR1 and CDR2 from the germline V gene are MNHEY and SVGAGI. This CDR3 contains 11 residues. CDR3 loop: CASSLIYEQYF. In DNA, the CDR3 is TGTGCCAGCAGTTTAATCTACGAGCAGTACTTC.

This sequence joins TRBV19 and TRBJ2-1; TRBD1 aligns across 9 bases. V was clipped by 3 bases and J by 1 base; unmatched bases: 4. From germline, CDR1 is LNHDA and CDR2 SQIVND (reference sequence). CDR3 size: 16 residues. The CDR3 here is CASSMGQGRSYNEQFF. The CDR3 DNA reads as TGTGCCAGTAGTATGGGACAGGGAAGGTCCTACAATGAGCAGTTCTTC.

The chain couples TRBV25-1 to TRBJ2-3; D perhaps matches TRBD2 (7 bases). Germline V gene lookup returns CDR1 MGHDK and CDR2 SYGVNS. The CDR3 runs 17 residues. The V end lost 3 bases, the J end lost 1 base, and 17 bases lay between the germline ends. The DNA for the CDR3 is TGTGCCAGCAGTGAGACCCGGGGGGCCAGCCGCACAGATACGCAGTATTTT. This codes for CASSETRGASRTDTQYF.

The chain has TRBV28 and TRBJ1-5, with no clear D. Germline V gives CDR1 MDHEN, CDR2 SYDVKM. The CDR3 totals 13 residues. V was trimmed by 5 bases and J by 7 bases, leaving 12 bases between them. The CDR3 DNA reads TGTGCCAGCAGTACCTTGAGCCGCCAGCCCCAGCATTTT. Translation: CASSTLSRQPQHF.

This clone occurred a few times. The chain carries TRBV7-2 and TRBJ2-2; 14 bases are a match to TRBD2. The length of the CDR3 is 18 residues. Germline V lookup: CDR1 SGHTA, CDR2 FQGNSA. V was pared by 4 bases and J by 7 bases, with 11 bases of the junction left unmatched. The CDR3 nucleotides are TGTGCCAGCAGCTCCCCCGGGACTAGCGGGAGCGACGGCGGGGAGCTGTTTTTT. Translation: CASSSPGTSGSDGGELFF. Looking up the rest from reference TRBV7-2 and TRBJ2-2 gives the full variable domain: GAGVSQSPSNKVTEKGKDVELRCDPISGHTALYWYRQSLGQGLEFLIYFQGNSAPDKSGLPSDRFSAERTGGSVSTLTIQRTQQEDSAVYLCASSSPGTSGSDGGELFFGEGSRLTVL.